Following are 22 T cell receptor beta chains from one sample sequenced in a study of T-cell memory formation after mild COVID-19. TCRdb reanalysed the 5' RACE reads using MiXCR and keeps one entry per CDR3 protein. The table lists tens of thousands of distinct CDR3 sequences, 16% of them singletons. Source material: PBMCs or a T cell subset sorted from them (not recorded which). These receptor sequences come from an adult woman who had mild COVID-19 (a few samples of this study predate the infection). Cell type and time point are not known.

This clonotype appeared a few times. The CDR3, as DNA: TGTGCCAGCAGCTTGACAGGGTGGGAGACCCAGTACTTC. Its protein product is CASSLTGWETQYF. The J gene is TRBJ2-5, the V gene TRBV5-6; a weak D match, TRBD1 (6 bases). The CDR3 is 13 residues long. Per germline, CDR1 SGHDT and CDR2 YYEEEE. Deletions cut 1 base from V and 5 bases from J, with 9 bases between.

This clonotype was seen more than once but under ten times. This chain connects TRBV15 to TRBJ2-7; possible D gene TRBD1, 5 bases. The ends were cut back, 8 bases at V and 2 bases at J, with 13 bases in the middle. The CDR3 consists of 13 residues. The V gene's germline CDR1 is LNHNV and CDR2 YYDKDF (reference sequence). The CDR3 here is CATGALGPYEQYF. CDR3 DNA sequence: TGTGCCACCGGGGCCCTCGGACCCTACGAGCAGTACTTC.

The chain links TRBV24-1 to TRBJ2-6; D uncertain. V was trimmed by 4 bases and J by 2 bases, leaving 2 bases between them. The CDR3 covers 13 residues. CDR1 is KGHDR and CDR2 is SFDVKD in the germline V gene. CDR3 region: CATSDAGANVLTF. CDR3 DNA sequence: TGTGCCACCAGTGACGCTGGGGCCAACGTCCTGACTTTC.

In this sample, this clonotype turned up a few times. The chain combines TRBV20-1 with TRBJ2-1; no definite D call. V was trimmed by 0 bases and J by 3 bases, leaving 12 bases between them. Per the germline V gene, CDR1 is DFQATT and CDR2 is SNEGSKA (reference sequence). This CDR3 is built from 15 residues. In DNA form, the CDR3 reads TGCAGTGCTAGAGATTTTGGTGGGTACTACAATGAGCAGTTCTTC. This gives the protein CSARDFGGYYNEQFF.

Only a few counts were recorded for this clonotype. The chain uses TRBV29-1 and TRBJ2-2; D perhaps matches TRBD2 (5 bases). CDR3 length equals 15 residues. Germline V lookup: CDR1 SQVTM, CDR2 ANQGSEA. Trimming pared 5 bases from V and 3 bases from J, leaving 16 bases between. The CDR3 DNA sequence: TGCAGCGTTATGGACTCCCGCGCATACACCGGGGAGCTGTTTTTT. The encoded protein is CSVMDSRAYTGELFF.

The V call is TRBV12-3 or TRBV12-4, the J call TRBJ2-7, with TRBD2 matching 8 bases. V was pared by 5 bases and J by 9 bases, with 9 bases of the junction left unmatched. This CDR3 comprises 13 residues. The CDR3 coding sequence is TGTGCCAGCAGTGTGCCGGGACTAGTTGGGCAGTACTTC. This gives the protein CASSVPGLVGQYF.

This clonotype was detected a few times. The gene calls are TRBV29-1 and TRBJ1-2, with D hard to call. The length of the CDR3 is 14 residues. V was clipped by 5 bases and J by 1 base, with 14 bases between them. Germline-derived CDR1 and CDR2 are SQVTM and ANQGSEA. The CDR3 spells CSVQTIQVNYGYTF. Written as DNA, the CDR3 is TGCAGCGTTCAGACTATTCAGGTTAACTATGGCTACACCTTC.

This clonotype was detected a few times. J is TRBJ1-3 and V is TRBV29-1, with TRBD1 identical over 10 bases. CDR1 SQVTM and CDR2 ANQGSEA come from the germline V gene. The CDR3 runs to 17 residues. The junction had 12 bases not matched to a gene; V was cut back by 6 bases and J by 1 base. The CDR3 reads CSVTMWDRGVSGNTIYF. Here the CDR3 DNA reads TGCAGCGTAACGATGTGGGACAGGGGAGTTTCTGGAAACACCATATATTTT.

Only a few counts were recorded for this clonotype. This chain connects TRBV7-9 to TRBJ2-1; D ambiguous. The CDR3 is made up of 9 amino acids. V was clipped by 5 bases and J by 9 bases, with 2 bases between them. Germline loops: CDR1 SEHNR, CDR2 FQNEAQ (reference sequence). The CDR3 DNA follows: TGTGCCAGCAGCCCTGAGCAGTTCTTC. Its translation is CASSPEQFF.

This clonotype was seen only a few times. The chain carries TRBV10-3 and TRBJ1-2; a possible D gene is TRBD1 (6 bases). This CDR3 comprises 13 residues. Germline V CDR1 and CDR2: ENHRY, SYGVKD. The ends were cut back, 3 bases at V and 3 bases at J, with 8 bases in the middle. The CDR3 loop is CAISDGQYYGYTF. CDR3 nucleotide sequence: TGTGCCATCAGTGACGGACAGTACTATGGCTACACCTTC.

The CDR3 nucleotides are TGTGCCAGCAGTAGACACGGAATGGGCCCATCCTACGAGCAGTACTTC. As protein: CASSRHGMGPSYEQYF. The rearrangement joins TRBV28 to TRBJ2-7, with unresolved D. V shed 5 bases and J shed 1 base, with 18 bases lying between them. The CDR3 length is 16 residues. Germline CDR1 MDHEN, CDR2 SYDVKM.

This clonotype was recorded a few times. The chain combines TRBV7-8 with TRBJ1-1, with a weak D call TRBD1 (5 bases). Germline V CDR1 and CDR2: SGHVS, FQNEAQ. Trimming took off 1 base at V and 1 base at J, with 25 bases between the two ends. This CDR3 is 20 amino acids long. The CDR3 DNA reads TGTGCCAGCAGCTTAGGTCGTATGGCTTTCGGCGGCAGGGCGAACACTGAAGCTTTCTTT. Its translation: CASSLGRMAFGGRANTEAFF. The full variable domain, rest sourced from reference TRBV7-8 and TRBJ1-1, is GAGVSQSPRYKVAKRGQDVALRCDPISGHVSLFWYQQALGQGPEFLTYFQNEAQLDKSGLPSDRFFAERPEGSVSTLKIQRTQQEDSAVYLCASSLGRMAFGGRANTEAFFGQGTRLTVV.

The chain uses TRBV12-3 or TRBV12-4 and TRBJ2-1; the D gene is possibly TRBD2 (6 bases). The CDR3 runs to 14 residues. V was trimmed by 2 bases and J by 5 bases, leaving 10 bases between them. CDR3: CASSLWSGDNEQFF. The DNA for the CDR3 is TGTGCCAGCAGTTTATGGTCGGGAGACAATGAGCAGTTCTTC.

This clonotype was detected only a few times. The rearrangement links TRBV6-5 to TRBJ2-1; no firm D call. This CDR3 region has 13 residues. Germline assignment: CDR1 MNHEY and CDR2 SVGAGI. V dropped 0 bases and J dropped 8 bases, with 8 bases sitting between them. The CDR3 here is CASSYSSNDEQFF. Written as DNA, the CDR3 is TGTGCCAGCAGTTACTCGAGTAACGATGAGCAGTTCTTC.

There are a few counts of this clonotype. The chain couples TRBV29-1 to TRBJ2-3; D remains unclear. The germline V gene has CDR1 SQVTM and CDR2 ANQGSEA. The CDR3 loop spans 13 amino acids. V gave up 6 bases and J gave up 6 bases, with 16 bases separating them. The CDR3 here is CSVDGNRRDTQYF. CDR3 DNA sequence: TGCAGCGTGGATGGGAACCGAAGGGATACGCAGTATTTT.

The chain joins TRBV5-1 to TRBJ2-7; the D gene could be TRBD1 or TRBD2 (6 bases each). Trimming shortened V by 4 bases and J by 4 bases, and 15 bases separated the two germline ends. The CDR3 has 14 residues. Germline CDR1 and CDR2: SGHRS and YFSETQ. The CDR3 loop reads CASSLTGSGYEQYF. The CDR3 nucleotides read TGCGCCAGCAGCCTGACAGGAAGCGGGTACGAGCAGTACTTC.

The rearrangement joins TRBV4-3 to TRBJ2-3; 9 nucleotides align to TRBD1. The junction had 4 bases not matched to a gene; V was cut back by 0 bases and J by 3 bases. The CDR3 consists of 16 residues. Germline V gene sequence: CDR1 LGHNA, CDR2 YSLEER. The CDR3 protein is CASSQDTGGSTDTQYF. The CDR3 DNA follows: TGCGCCAGCAGCCAAGATACAGGGGGCTCGACAGATACGCAGTATTTT.

This clonotype has more than one count but fewer than ten. The rearrangement links TRBV7-9 to TRBJ2-1, with 9 bases aligning to TRBD2. Germline V gene lookup returns CDR1 SEHNR and CDR2 FQNEAQ (reference sequence). This CDR3 is built from 17 residues. The V segment lost 2 bases and the J segment 4 bases; nucleotides outside the gene matches: 9. The CDR3 DNA reads TGTGCCAGCAGCTTATCCCCGACTAGCGGAATGTACAATGAGCAGTTCTTC. Its protein product is CASSLSPTSGMYNEQFF.

The chain carries TRBV7-6 and TRBJ1-2, with no clear D. This CDR3 region has 15 residues. Per the germline V gene, CDR1 is SGHVS and CDR2 is FNYEAQ. V dropped 1 base and J dropped 8 bases, with 17 bases sitting between them. CDR3 bases: TGTGCCAGCAGCTTAGGTGCGGCAGCCCCAGTCGGCTACACCTTC. It translates to CASSLGAAAPVGYTF. Full variable domain (remainder filled in from reference TRBV7-6 and TRBJ1-2): GAGVSQSPRYKVTKRGQDVALRCDPISGHVSLYWYRQALGQGPEFLTYFNYEAQQDKSGLPNDRFSAERPEGSISTLTIQRTEQRDSAMYRCASSLGAAAPVGYTFGSGTRLTVV.

The sample holds a few counts of this clonotype. The chain employs TRBV5-6 and TRBJ2-3; D ambiguous. CDR1 and CDR2 (germline): SGHDT, YYEEEE. Trimming left V 3 bases short and J 3 bases short, with 14 bases between. The CDR3 has 15 residues. The CDR3 loop reads CASSSTTVPTDTQYF. CDR3 nucleotides: TGTGCCAGCAGCTCAACTACAGTCCCTACAGATACGCAGTATTTT.

The chain combines TRBV29-1 with TRBJ2-7, with a possible D match to TRBD1 (6 bases). CDR3 length equals 15 residues. Per germline, CDR1 SQVTM and CDR2 ANQGSEA. V lost 3 bases, J lost 6 bases, and 21 bases lay in between. CDR3 coding DNA: TGCAGCGTTGATGGGCTCCAGGGGCACAGGATCGAGCAGTACTTC. Amino acids: CSVDGLQGHRIEQYF.

The J gene is TRBJ2-1, the V gene TRBV7-9; 7 bases map to TRBD2. CDR3 size: 16 residues. Germline V gene sequence: CDR1 SEHNR, CDR2 FQNEAQ (reference sequence). V was clipped by 1 base and J by 6 bases; unmatched bases: 9. The DNA for the CDR3 is TGTGCCAGCAGCTTAGGCCGGACTAGTGGGACCAATGAGCAGTTCTTC. Translating gives CASSLGRTSGTNEQFF. Complete variable domain (other parts from reference TRBV7-9 and TRBJ2-1): DTGVSQNPRHKITKRGQNVTFRCDPISEHNRLYWYRQTLGQGPEFLTYFQNEAQLEKSRLLSDRFSAERPKGSFSTLEIQRTEQGDSAMYLCASSLGRTSGTNEQFFGPGTRLTVL.